The subject of this entry is one T cell receptor beta chain. The sample originates from a study of blood T cell repertoires in COVID-19. Turning to the study itself: Acute and convalescent COVID-19 specimens originated in the United States, Italy and Spain. T cells, B-cell-depleted T cells, or PBMCs supplied cDNA or gDNA.

Under the authors' procedure: Estimation of nucleated cell counts relied on the amplification of reference gene primers. Sequenced by immunoSEQ multiplex PCR; TCRdb stores in-frame clones only, minus some. D and trimming come from the DNA, and the V and J calls and clone size come from that table. The table includes some 78,000 clones, 80% detected once. CDR1 LGHDT and CDR2 YNNKEL come from the germline V gene (reference sequence). V dropped 3 bases and J dropped 7; count of bases not matched to a gene: 12. The CDR3 consists of 16 residues. The V and J genes are TRBV3-1 (or the pseudogene TRBV3-2) and TRBJ1-3, with 7 nucleotides matching TRBD1. Sequencing used peripheral blood. The sequence was collected from a man aged 60 to 75 with active or convalescent COVID-19. CDR3 sequence (DNA): TGTGCCAGCAGCCAGAACTTCTTGACAGGGTTGAACACCATATATTTT. Its protein product is CASSQNFLTGLNTIYF.